Listed below are T cell receptor beta chains from one sample, sequenced in a study of beta chain features in type 1 diabetes. Libraries were prepared by immunoSEQ multiplex PCR; TCRdb keeps only in-frame clonotypes and omits some of them. The sample has 500,000 to 850,000 clones; about 14% are singletons. The specimen was naive CD4+ T cells from blood. All receptors derive from a man in his late teens or twenties with type 1 diabetes. The CDR3 runs from the conserved cysteine through the conserved F or W. The D gene is left open where the match is weak. Clone size, where shown, is once, few, many, or a class for clones that have expanded.

TRBJ1-1 - TRBV29-1 TRBD1 TGCAGCGTTGACTCCCGGACAGGGTATGGGAAAGCTTTCTTT CSVDSRTGYGKAFF
TRBJ2-7 - TRBV6-5 TRBD2 TGTGCCAGCAACCGGGGAGGGTCCTACGAGCAGTACTTC CASNRGGSYEQYF
TRBJ1-5 few TRBV30 - TGTGCCTGGAGTGGATTAACAGGGCTGAGTAATCAGCCCCAGCATTTT CAWSGLTGLSNQPQHF
TRBJ2-3 - TRBV4-3 TRBD2 TGCGCCAGCAGCCAAGATGCTAGCGGGTTCACAGATACGCAGTATTTT CASSQDASGFTDTQYF
TRBJ2-3 - TRBV6-1 - TGTGCCAGCAGTGAAGCATACCTCGATACGCAGTATTTT CASSEAYLDTQYF
TRBJ1-2 - TRBV5-1 - TGCGCCAGCAGCTCAGCCGGCCCAGGGCCCGCTAACTATGGCTACACCTTC CASSSAGPGPANYGYTF
TRBJ2-1 - TRBV6-6 TRBD1 TGTGCCAGCAGTTCCTACCGGGACAGGGAAGTTTTCTTC CASSSYRDREVFF
TRBJ1-4 - TRBV30 - TGTGCCTGGAGCGGGGCCTATCTTGAAAAACTGTTTTTT CAWSGAYLEKLFF
TRBJ2-4 - TRBV28 TRBD1 TGTGCCAGCAGGGGGGGACAGGACGAGAACATTCAGTACTTC CASRGGQDENIQYF
TRBJ2-3 few TRBV6-5 - TGTGCCAGCCGCCCGGGTCTATTAGCAGATACGCAGTATTTT CASRPGLLADTQYF
TRBJ2-1 few TRBV29-1 - TGCAGCGTTGGCAGGGTCAATGAGCAGTTCTTC CSVGRVNEQFF
TRBJ2-7 - TRBV5-1 TRBD2 TGCGCCAGCAGCTTGGCCCCCGGGGGGAGCTCCTACGAGCAGTACTTC CASSLAPGGSSYEQYF
TRBJ2-7 few TRBV9 - TGTGCCAGCAGCGTAGGTAAAGGGGCCGCCTACGAGCAGTACTTC CASSVGKGAAYEQYF
TRBJ2-7 few TRBV2 TRBD2 TGTGCCAGCAGTGTTAGGACTAGCGGGCTTCTTCCTTTAACCTACGAGCAGTACTTC CASSVRTSGLLPLTYEQYF
TRBJ1-1 - TRBV19 - TGTGCCAGTAGTCTACACATTCCGGAGGACAGAGGGCCTTTCTTT CASSLHIPEDRGPFF
TRBJ2-5 - TRBV28 - TGTGCCAGCAGTTCGGACCCTGGGGCCCAAGAGACCCAGTACTTC CASSSDPGAQETQYF
TRBJ2-1 few TRBV7-9 - TGTGCCAGCAGCCCCCGCGAGGTCGATGAGCAGTTCTTC CASSPREVDEQFF
TRBJ1-4 few TRBV30 - TGTGCCTGGGAAGCAACTAATGAAAAACTGTTTTTT CAWEATNEKLFF
TRBJ2-1 few TRBV5-1 - TGCGCCAGCAGCTTGATACAGGGCGCCAACAATGAGCAGTTCTTC CASSLIQGANNEQFF
TRBJ2-5 - TRBV7-6 - TGTGCCAGCAGCTTAGGAGGCGAACAAGAGACCCAGTACTTC CASSLGGEQETQYF
TRBJ2-7 few TRBV27 - TGTGCCAGCGTACTGATCCGACAGGACTACGAGCAGTACTTC CASVLIRQDYEQYF
TRBJ2-3 few TRBV16 - TGTGCCAGCAGCCTGGACTTAGGAGGCACAGATACGCAGTATTTT CASSLDLGGTDTQYF
TRBJ2-1 few TRBV9 - TGTGCCAGCAGCGTCCAATGGGGACGCAATGAGCAGTTCTTC CASSVQWGRNEQFF
TRBJ1-4 - TRBV2 - TGTGCCAGCAGTGCGTGGTCAACTAATGAAAAACTGTTTTTT CASSAWSTNEKLFF
TRBJ2-2 few TRBV28 TRBD2 TGTGCCAGCAGTTATGCGTCAGCGGGAGGCACCGGGGAGCTGTTTTTT CASSYASAGGTGELFF
TRBJ2-1 - TRBV19 - TGTGCCAGTACGAGGCACAATGAGCAGTTCTTC CASTRHNEQFF
TRBJ2-1 - TRBV5-6 TRBD2 TGTGCCAGCAGCTTCTACTCCGGGACTAGTTTCGATGAGCAGTTCTTC CASSFYSGTSFDEQFF
TRBJ2-5 - TRBV7-2 - TGTGCCAGCAGCTTAGTTGAGACCCAGTACTTC CASSLVETQYF
TRBJ2-1 - TRBV19 - TGTGCCAGTAGTATTGGCCCCAAGGTAGGCGAGCAGTTCTTC CASSIGPKVGEQFF
TRBJ2-3 - TRBV7-2 TRBD1 TGTGCCAGCAGCTTAGCCCTAACTAGGGGGCGAGATACGCAGTATTTT CASSLALTRGRDTQYF
TRBJ2-7 - TRBV7-2 - TGTGCCAGCAGACTTACAGGGACCGAGCAGTACTTC CASRLTGTEQYF
TRBJ2-7 - TRBV6-5 - TGTGCCAGCAGCTACGTACAGGGACCCTACGAGCAGTACTTC CASSYVQGPYEQYF
TRBJ2-3 - TRBV4-1 TRBD1 TGCGCCAGCAGCCAAGATGGGCAGGGGGCGTCAGATACGCAGTATTTT CASSQDGQGASDTQYF
TRBJ1-4 - TRBV7-2 TRBD1 TGTGCCAGCAGCTCCGGGACAGTTAATGAAAAACTGTTTTTT CASSSGTVNEKLFF
TRBJ1-1 - TRBV7-9 - TGTGCCAGCAGCTTCCTACCGGGGGTGAGCACTGAAGCTTTCTTT CASSFLPGVSTEAFF
TRBJ2-3 - TRBV30 TRBD2 TGTGCCTGGACCGGGGGGAAAATCACAGATACGCAGTATTTT CAWTGGKITDTQYF
TRBJ1-2 few TRBV5-4 - TGTGCCAGCAGCTTGACAGCTAACTATGGCTACACCTTC CASSLTANYGYTF
TRBJ2-5 few TRBV7-9 TRBD2 TGTGCCAGCAGCCCCTCGGGGCTAGCGGGAGGAGAGACCCAGTACTTC CASSPSGLAGGETQYF
TRBJ1-1 few TRBV20-1 - TGCAGTGCCAGGGGTAGTGAAGCTTTCTTT CSARGSEAFF
TRBJ2-7 - TRBV11-2 - TGTGCCAGCAGCTTAGGCCCCCTTCAGAGCTACGAGCAGTACTTC CASSLGPLQSYEQYF
TRBJ2-7 few TRBV29-1 TRBD2 TGCAGCGTTGATGGCCTAGCGGACGAGCAGTACTTC CSVDGLADEQYF